This note documents a single T cell receptor (beta chain) sequence. By share, this clonotype ranks as large (0.1 to 1%). Which antigen it targets is not known. No clone much larger than this one lies a single base away; base qualities are absent. The data originate from a study of precursors of human CD4 cytotoxic T cells (dated by TCRdb to 2017 to 2018). About the investigation overall: The bulk TCR-seq analysis covered CD4+ memory subsets from approximately 15 donors in total. Sequences for both the TCRalpha and TCRbeta chains came out of the TCR-seq analysis of 13 to 15 donors (table S7).

At the junction V is shortened by 7 bases and J by 0 bases, with 20 bases in between. Counted from cysteine to phenylalanine, this CDR3 has 17 amino acids. Of all the DNA, just the CDR3 is kept, 51 bases in frame from base 1. The germline V gene gives CDR1 as MGHRA and CDR2 as YSYEKL. Broader findings and caveats from the paper: A bigger share of IL-7Rhigh TEMRA clonotypes consisted of expanded effector clonotypes than was the case for TEM or TCM clonotypes. Compared with the TCM and TEM subsets, the IL-7Rhigh and IL-7R- TEMRA subsets had more restricted TCR repertoires, marked by lower diversity and more expanded clonotypes. Only 13 of the 14 donors were included in some bulk TCR-seq comparisons, which suggests that not every subset was available for every donor. According to the authors, a human observational design cannot definitively establish the direction of differentiation between precursor and effector cells.

The instrument given in TCRdb is Illumina MiSeq. As for how the authors treated the data: To quantify repertoire diversity, the Shannon-Wiener index was calculated using VDJtools. A TCRbeta clonotype counted as expanded if its clonotype frequency was 3 or higher. Using fastp trimming at Q25 and MiXCR clonotype assembly, TCRdb reanalyzed the public sequencing data and kept in-frame beta chains. Every entry covers one CDR3 protein and lists the most common genes and DNA from its rows. Clone size and V and J calls follow TCRdb, not the original study. Recorded for this sample are under 800 distinct CDR3 sequences; about 14% of them occurred a single time. The ten most abundant clones make up 10% to 12% of the sample. Bulk UMI-based TCR sequencing was performed on four sorted CD4+ memory subsets (TCM, TEM, IL-7Rhigh TEMRA, IL-7R- TEMRA) to test a precursor-effector relationship among CD4 cytotoxic T cells. Cells were obtained from peripheral blood mononuclear cells that had been isolated from human blood.

The sequence is built from TRBV4-1 and TRBJ2-3, with TRBD2 tentatively as D gene (5 bases match). The TCR comes from a human donor in good health. Sequenced: memory CD4+ T cells from blood (PBMCs). The DNA is as follows: TGCGCCAGCAACAGCCAAGAAGTGACGGGGAGCACAGATACGCAGTATTTT. The resulting protein is CASNSQEVTGSTDTQYF.